This T cell receptor beta chain is drawn from a study of PD-L1 blockade in urothelial cancer. Across the whole study: Blood was analyzed 3 weeks (second dose) and 6 weeks after treatment start.

Assay: immunoSEQ multiplex PCR; the TCRdb copy retains only in-frame clones and omits some. The top ten clones hold roughly 1.8% of a sample with some 110,000 clones, around 88% of them seen once. Turning to this clone: At one end, the junction sequence differs from germline, possibly due to a read error.

This CDR3 spans 10 amino acids. Germline CDR1 is SEHNR and CDR2 is FQNEAQ (reference sequence). Regarding time point: peripheral blood 6 weeks after treatment start. The material sequenced was PBMCs, taken around atezolizumab (anti-PD-L1) treatment. This rearrangement joins TRBV7-9 to TRBJ2-7, with TRBD1 matching 9 bases. This clonotype was obtained from a man aged 55 to 70 with urothelial cancer. The DNA for the CDR3 is TGTGCCAGCAGCCCGGGACAGGGCTTCTTC. Protein product: CASSPGQGFF.